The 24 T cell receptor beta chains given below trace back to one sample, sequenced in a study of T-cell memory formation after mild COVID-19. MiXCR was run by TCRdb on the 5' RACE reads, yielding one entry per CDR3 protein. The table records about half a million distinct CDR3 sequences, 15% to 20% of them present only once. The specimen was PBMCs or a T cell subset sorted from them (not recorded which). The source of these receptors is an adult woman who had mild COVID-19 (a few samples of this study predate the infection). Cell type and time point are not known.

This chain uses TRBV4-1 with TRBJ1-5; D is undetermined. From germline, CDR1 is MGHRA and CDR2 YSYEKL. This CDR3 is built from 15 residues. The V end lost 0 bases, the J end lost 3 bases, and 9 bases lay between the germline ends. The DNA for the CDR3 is TGCGCCAGCAGCCAAGATCAAGGGTACAATCAGCCCCAGCATTTT. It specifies CASSQDQGYNQPQHF.

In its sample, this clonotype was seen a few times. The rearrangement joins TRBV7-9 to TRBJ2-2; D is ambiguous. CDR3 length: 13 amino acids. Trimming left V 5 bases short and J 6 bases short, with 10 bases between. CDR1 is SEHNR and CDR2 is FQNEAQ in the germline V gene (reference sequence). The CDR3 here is CASSPDASGELFF. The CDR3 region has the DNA TGTGCCAGCAGCCCAGATGCGTCCGGGGAGCTGTTTTTT.

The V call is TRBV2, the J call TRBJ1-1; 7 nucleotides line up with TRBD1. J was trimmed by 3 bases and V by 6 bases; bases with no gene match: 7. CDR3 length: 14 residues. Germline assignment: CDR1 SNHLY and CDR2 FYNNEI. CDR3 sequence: CASRVPQGYTEAFF. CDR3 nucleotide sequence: TGTGCCAGCAGGGTCCCACAGGGGTACACTGAAGCTTTCTTT.

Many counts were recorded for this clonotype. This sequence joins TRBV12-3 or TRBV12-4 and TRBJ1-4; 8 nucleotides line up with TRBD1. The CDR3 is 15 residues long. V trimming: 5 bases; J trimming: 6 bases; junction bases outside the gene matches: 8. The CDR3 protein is CASSPGQGLYEKLFF. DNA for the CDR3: TGTGCCAGCAGTCCAGGACAGGGCCTTTATGAAAAACTGTTTTTT.

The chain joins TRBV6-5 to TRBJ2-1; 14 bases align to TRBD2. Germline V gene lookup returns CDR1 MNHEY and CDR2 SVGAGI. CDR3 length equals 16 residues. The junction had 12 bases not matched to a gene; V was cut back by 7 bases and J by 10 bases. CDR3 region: CASTPPGLAGAGEQFF. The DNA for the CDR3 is TGTGCCAGCACCCCTCCGGGACTAGCGGGAGCTGGGGAGCAGTTCTTC.

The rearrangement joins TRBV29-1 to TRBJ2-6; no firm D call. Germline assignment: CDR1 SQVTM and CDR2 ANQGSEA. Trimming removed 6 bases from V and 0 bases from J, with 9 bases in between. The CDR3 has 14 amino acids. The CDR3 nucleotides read TGCAGCGTGGCAGGCATCTCTGGGGCCAACGTCCTGACTTTC. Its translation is CSVAGISGANVLTF.

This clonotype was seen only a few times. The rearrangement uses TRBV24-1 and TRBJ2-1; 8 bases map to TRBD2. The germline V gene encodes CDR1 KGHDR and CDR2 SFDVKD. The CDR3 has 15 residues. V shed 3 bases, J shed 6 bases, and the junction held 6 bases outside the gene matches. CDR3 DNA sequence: TGTGCCACCAGTGATACAGCGGGAGTATCCAATGAGCAGTTCTTC. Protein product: CATSDTAGVSNEQFF.

CDR3 region: CASSVGWDGSYEQYF. Here the CDR3 DNA reads TGTGCCAGCAGCGTAGGGTGGGACGGATCCTACGAGCAGTACTTC. The chain has TRBV9 and TRBJ2-7, with D perhaps matching TRBD1 or TRBD2 (5 bases each). CDR3 length: 15 residues. With 0 bases removed from V and 1 base from J, the gap between germline ends came to 11 bases. The germline V gene encodes CDR1 SGDLS and CDR2 YYNGEE. Full variable domain (remainder filled in from reference TRBV9 and TRBJ2-7): DSGVTQTPKHLITATGQRVTLRCSPRSGDLSVYWYQQSLDQGLQFLIQYYNGEERAKGNILERFSAQQFPDLHSELNLSSLELGDSALYFCASSVGWDGSYEQYFGPGTRLTVT.

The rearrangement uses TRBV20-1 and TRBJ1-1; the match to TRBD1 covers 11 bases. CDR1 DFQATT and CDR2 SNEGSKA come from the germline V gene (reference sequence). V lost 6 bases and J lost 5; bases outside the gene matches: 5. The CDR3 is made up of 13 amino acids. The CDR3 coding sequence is TGCAGTGCCGGACAGGGGGCGGTAACTGAAGCTTTCTTT. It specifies CSAGQGAVTEAFF.

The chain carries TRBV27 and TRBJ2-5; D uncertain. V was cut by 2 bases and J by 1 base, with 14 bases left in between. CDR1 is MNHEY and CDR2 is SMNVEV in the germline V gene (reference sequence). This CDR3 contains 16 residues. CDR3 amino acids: CASSLTRLERQETQYF. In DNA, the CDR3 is TGTGCCAGCAGTTTAACCCGACTCGAGCGCCAAGAGACCCAGTACTTC.

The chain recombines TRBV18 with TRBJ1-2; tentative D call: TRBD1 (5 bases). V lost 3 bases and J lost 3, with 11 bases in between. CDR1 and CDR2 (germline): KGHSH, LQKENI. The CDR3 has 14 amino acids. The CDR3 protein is CASSPTDGYYGYTF. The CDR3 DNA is TGTGCCAGCTCACCGACAGACGGCTACTATGGCTACACCTTC.

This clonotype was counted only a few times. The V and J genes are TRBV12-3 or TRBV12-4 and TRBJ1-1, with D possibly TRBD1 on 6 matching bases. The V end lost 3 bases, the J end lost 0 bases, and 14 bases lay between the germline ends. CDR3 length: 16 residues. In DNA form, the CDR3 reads TGTGCCAGCAGTTTCGAAGCCGGGGGCTTGAACACTGAAGCTTTCTTT. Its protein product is CASSFEAGGLNTEAFF.

Here the CDR3 reads CASGRGQSTDTQYF. CDR3 bases: TGTGCCAGCGGAAGGGGACAGAGCACAGATACGCAGTATTTT. The V gene is TRBV6-5, the J gene TRBJ2-3; 7 bases match TRBD1. J gave up 0 bases and V 8 bases, and 5 bases lay outside the gene matches. From germline, CDR1 is MNHEY and CDR2 SVGAGI. The CDR3 runs to 14 residues.

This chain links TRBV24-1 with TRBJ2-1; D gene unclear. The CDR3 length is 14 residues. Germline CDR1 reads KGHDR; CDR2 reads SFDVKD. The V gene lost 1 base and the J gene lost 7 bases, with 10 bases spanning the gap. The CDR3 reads CATSDLLRANEQFF. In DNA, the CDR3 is TGTGCCACCAGTGATTTACTCCGGGCGAATGAGCAGTTCTTC.

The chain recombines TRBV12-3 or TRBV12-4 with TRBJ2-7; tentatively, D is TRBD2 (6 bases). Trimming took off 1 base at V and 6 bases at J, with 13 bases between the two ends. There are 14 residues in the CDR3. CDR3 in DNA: TGTGCCAGCAGTTTAGGCGGGACCCCGGGCGAGCAGTACTTC. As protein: CASSLGGTPGEQYF.

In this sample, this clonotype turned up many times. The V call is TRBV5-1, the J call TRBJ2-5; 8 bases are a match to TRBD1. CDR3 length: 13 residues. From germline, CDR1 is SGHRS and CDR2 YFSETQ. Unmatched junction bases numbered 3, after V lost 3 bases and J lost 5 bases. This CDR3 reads CASSSTGVETQYF. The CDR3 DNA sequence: TGCGCCAGCAGCTCGACAGGGGTCGAGACCCAGTACTTC.

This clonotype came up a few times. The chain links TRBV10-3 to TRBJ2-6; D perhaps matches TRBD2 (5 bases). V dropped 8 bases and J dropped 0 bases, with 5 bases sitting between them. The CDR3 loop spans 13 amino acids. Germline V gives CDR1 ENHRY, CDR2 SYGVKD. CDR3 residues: CAIAGSGANVLTF. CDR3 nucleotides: TGTGCCATCGCGGGCTCTGGGGCCAACGTCCTGACTTTC.

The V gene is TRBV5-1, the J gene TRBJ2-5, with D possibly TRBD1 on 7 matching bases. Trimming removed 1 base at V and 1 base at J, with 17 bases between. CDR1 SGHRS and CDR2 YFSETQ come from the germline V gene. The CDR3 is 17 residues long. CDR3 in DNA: TGCGCCAGCAGCTTGACGGGGCCAGGGGGGACCCAAGAGACCCAGTACTTC. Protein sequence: CASSLTGPGGTQETQYF.

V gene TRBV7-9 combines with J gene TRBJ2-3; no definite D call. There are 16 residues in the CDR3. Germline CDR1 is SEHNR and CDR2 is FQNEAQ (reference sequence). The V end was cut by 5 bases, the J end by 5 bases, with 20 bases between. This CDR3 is CASSPARSNPIDTQYF. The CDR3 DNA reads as TGTGCCAGCAGCCCGGCCCGGAGCAACCCCATAGATACGCAGTATTTT.

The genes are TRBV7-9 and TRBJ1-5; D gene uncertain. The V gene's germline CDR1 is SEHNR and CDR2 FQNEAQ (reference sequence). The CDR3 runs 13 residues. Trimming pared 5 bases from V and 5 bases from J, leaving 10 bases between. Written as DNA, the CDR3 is TGTGCCAGCAGCCCAGATGGGTATCAGCCCCAGCATTTT. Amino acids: CASSPDGYQPQHF.

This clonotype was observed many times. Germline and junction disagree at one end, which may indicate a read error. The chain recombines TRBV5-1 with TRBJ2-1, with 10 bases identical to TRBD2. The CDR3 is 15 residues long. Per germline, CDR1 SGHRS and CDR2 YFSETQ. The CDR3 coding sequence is TGTGCCAGCAGCCTCACTAGCGGGACCTACAATGAGCAGTTCTTC. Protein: CASSLTSGTYNEQFF. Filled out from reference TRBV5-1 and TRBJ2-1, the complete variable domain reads KAGVTQTPRYLIKTRGQQVTLSCSPISGHRSVSWYQQTPGQGLQFLFEYFSETQRNKGNFPGRFSGRQFSNSRSEMNVSTLELGDSALYLCASSLTSGTYNEQFFGPGTRLTVL.

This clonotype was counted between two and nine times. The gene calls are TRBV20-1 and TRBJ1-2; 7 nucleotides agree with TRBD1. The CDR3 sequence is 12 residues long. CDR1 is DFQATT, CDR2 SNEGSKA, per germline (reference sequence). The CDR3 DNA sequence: TGCGGGTACTCGGGACAGAACTATGGCTACACCTTC. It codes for CGYSGQNYGYTF.

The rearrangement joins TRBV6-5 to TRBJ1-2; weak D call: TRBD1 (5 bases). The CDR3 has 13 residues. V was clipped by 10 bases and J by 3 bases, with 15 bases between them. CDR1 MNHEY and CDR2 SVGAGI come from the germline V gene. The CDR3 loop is CATGPGFDYGYTF. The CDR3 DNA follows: TGTGCCACCGGGCCAGGGTTCGACTATGGCTACACCTTC.

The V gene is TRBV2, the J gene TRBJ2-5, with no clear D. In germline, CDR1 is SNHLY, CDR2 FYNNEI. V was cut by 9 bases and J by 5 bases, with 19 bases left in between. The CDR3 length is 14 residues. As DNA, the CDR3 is TGTGCCAGTTCCGAGGCTGCTTCCGGGGAGACCCAGTACTTC. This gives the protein CASSEAASGETQYF.